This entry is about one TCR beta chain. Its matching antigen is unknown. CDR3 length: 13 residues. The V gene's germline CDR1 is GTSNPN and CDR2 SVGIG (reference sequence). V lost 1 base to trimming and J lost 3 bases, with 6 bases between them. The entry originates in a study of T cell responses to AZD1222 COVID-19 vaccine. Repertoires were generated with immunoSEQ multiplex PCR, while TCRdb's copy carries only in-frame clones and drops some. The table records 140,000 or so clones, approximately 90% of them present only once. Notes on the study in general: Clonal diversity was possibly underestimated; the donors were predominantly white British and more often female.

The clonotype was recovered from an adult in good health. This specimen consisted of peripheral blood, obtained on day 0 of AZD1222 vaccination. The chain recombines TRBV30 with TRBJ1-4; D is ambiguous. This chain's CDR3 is CAWSEQSNEKLFF. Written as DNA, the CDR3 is TGTGCCTGGAGTGAACAGTCTAATGAAAAACTGTTTTTT.